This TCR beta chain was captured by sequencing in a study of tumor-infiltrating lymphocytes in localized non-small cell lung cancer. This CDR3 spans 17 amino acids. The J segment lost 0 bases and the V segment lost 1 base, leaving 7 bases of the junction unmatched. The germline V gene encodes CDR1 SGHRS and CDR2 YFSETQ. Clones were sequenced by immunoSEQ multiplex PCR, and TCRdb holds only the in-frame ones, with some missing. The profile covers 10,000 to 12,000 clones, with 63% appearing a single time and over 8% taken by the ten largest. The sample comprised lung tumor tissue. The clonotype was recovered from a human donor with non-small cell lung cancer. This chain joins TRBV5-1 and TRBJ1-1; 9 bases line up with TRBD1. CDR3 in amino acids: CASSLIRGQGVNTEAFF. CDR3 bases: TGCGCCAGCAGCTTGATTCGGGGACAGGGAGTGAACACTGAAGCTTTCTTT. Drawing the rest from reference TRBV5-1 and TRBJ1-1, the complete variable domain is KAGVTQTPRYLIKTRGQQVTLSCSPISGHRSVSWYQQTPGQGLQFLFEYFSETQRNKGNFPGRFSGRQFSNSRSEMNVSTLELGDSALYLCASSLIRGQGVNTEAFFGQGTRLTVV.